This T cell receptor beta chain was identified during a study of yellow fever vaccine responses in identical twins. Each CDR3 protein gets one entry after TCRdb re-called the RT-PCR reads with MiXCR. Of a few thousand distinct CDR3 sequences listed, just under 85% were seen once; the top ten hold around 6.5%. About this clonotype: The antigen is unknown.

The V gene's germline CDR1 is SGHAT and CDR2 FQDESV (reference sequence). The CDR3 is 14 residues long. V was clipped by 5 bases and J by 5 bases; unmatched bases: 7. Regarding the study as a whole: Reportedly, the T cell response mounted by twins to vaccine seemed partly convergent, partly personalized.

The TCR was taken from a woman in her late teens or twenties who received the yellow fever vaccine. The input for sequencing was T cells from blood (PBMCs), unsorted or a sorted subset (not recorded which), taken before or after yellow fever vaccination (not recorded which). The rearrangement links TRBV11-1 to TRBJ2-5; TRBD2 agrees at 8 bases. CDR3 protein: CASSLPGGVETQYF. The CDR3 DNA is TGTGCCAGCAGCCTCCCGGGGGGGGTGGAGACCCAGTACTTC.